Below are 3 T cell receptor beta chains sequenced from a single sample in a study of PD-L1 blockade in urothelial cancer. Time point defined: pretreatment peripheral blood. Assay used: immunoSEQ multiplex PCR; TCRdb lists only in-frame clones, some missing. The data hold tens of thousands of clones, with roughly 90% observed a single time. The material sequenced was PBMCs, taken around atezolizumab (anti-PD-L1) treatment. The source is a woman over 75 with urothelial cancer.

The V and J genes are TRBV27 and TRBJ2-3; a weak D match, TRBD2 (5 bases). This CDR3 spans 16 amino acids. From germline, CDR1 is MNHEY and CDR2 SMNVEV (reference sequence). The ends were cut back, 2 bases at V and 2 bases at J, with 14 bases in the middle. The DNA of the CDR3 is TGTGCCAGCAGTTTAGTAGTCGGGATCCTCACAGATACGCAGTATTTT. This sequence encodes CASSLVVGILTDTQYF.

V and J are TRBV25-1 and TRBJ2-1; 7 positions match TRBD2. CDR3 size: 13 residues. The V segment lost 2 bases and the J segment 12 bases; nucleotides outside the gene matches: 7. CDR1 is MGHDK, CDR2 SYGVNS, per germline. CDR3 nucleotide sequence: TGTGCCAGCAGTGAAACTAGCGTGGTTTCGCAGTTCTTC. It translates to CASSETSVVSQFF.

This rearrangement joins TRBV7-8 to TRBJ2-1; a weak D match, TRBD2 (5 bases). Trimming left V 4 bases short and J 10 bases short, with 20 bases between. The V gene's germline CDR1 is SGHVS and CDR2 FQNEAQ. The CDR3 runs to 15 residues. CDR3 coding DNA: TGTGCCAGCAGCTCCACCCCACAGTCTCCGGGGGAGCAGTTCTTC. Encoded protein: CASSSTPQSPGEQFF. Complete variable domain (other parts from reference TRBV7-8 and TRBJ2-1): GAGVSQSPRYKVAKRGQDVALRCDPISGHVSLFWYQQALGQGPEFLTYFQNEAQLDKSGLPSDRFFAERPEGSVSTLKIQRTQQEDSAVYLCASSSTPQSPGEQFFGPGTRLTVL.